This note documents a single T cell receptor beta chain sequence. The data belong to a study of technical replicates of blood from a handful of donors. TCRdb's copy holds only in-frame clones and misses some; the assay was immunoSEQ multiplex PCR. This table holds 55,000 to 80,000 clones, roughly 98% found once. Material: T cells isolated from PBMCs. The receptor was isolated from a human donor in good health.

CDR3 protein: CASSQIGTDAYEQYF. DNA of the CDR3: TGTGCCAGCAGCCAAATCGGGACAGATGCATACGAGCAGTACTTC. This chain links TRBV14 with TRBJ2-7; 7 bases match TRBD1. Germline V gene lookup returns CDR1 SGHDN and CDR2 FVKESK. Trimming cost V 2 bases and J 4 bases; bases outside gene matches: 8. The CDR3 is made up of 15 amino acids.